This TCR beta chain was sequenced during a study of CD8 T cells in ankylosing spondylitis. A remark on this clonotype: Its cognate antigen is unknown.

Overall study results and limits: Within ankylosing spondylitis blood, a TCR beta motif made up of seven to nine highly homologous variants appeared to be characteristic. Disease-linked clones reportedly showed significant enrichment in matched ankylosing spondylitis synovial fluid. Before this, some motif variants had been reported in reactive arthritis synovial fluid and blood. Disease-linked clones bore a CD8+ phenotype and were relatively rare in peripheral blood.

Deletions cut 4 bases from V and 8 bases from J, with 17 bases between. CDR3 length: 14 amino acids. The germline V gene has CDR1 SGHTA and CDR2 FQGNSA. The authors made TCR beta libraries by quantitative 5'-RACE with molecular barcodes. TCRdb used MiXCR to reprocess the 5' RACE reads, holding one entry per CDR3 protein. In the table there are roughly 700,000 distinct CDR3 sequences, under 20% of which are singletons. Sequencing was done on a sample of blood, either unsorted or a sorted T cell fraction (not recorded which). This chain connects TRBV7-2 to TRBJ1-2; D might be TRBD1 (5 bases). The clonotype comes from a male donor with ankylosing spondylitis. The CDR3 reads CASSSTPGVGGYTF. CDR3 sequence (DNA): TGTGCCAGCAGCTCGACCCCGGGGGTAGGGGGCTACACCTTC.